Included here is one T cell receptor (beta chain) sequence, with context. Its antigen is undetermined. Barcoded TCR alpha and TCR beta cDNA libraries with UMIs came from 5'RACE using constant-segment primers. TCRdb re-derived calls from the 5' RACE reads in MiXCR, one entry per CDR3 protein. The data hold about 470,000 distinct CDR3 sequences, with 20% to 30% observed a single time. This CDR3 has 14 residues. Germline CDR1 reads SGHRS; CDR2 reads YFSETQ. V lost 4 bases and J 3 bases, leaving 14 bases between the germline ends. This sample was included in a study of T-cell memory formation after mild COVID-19. As for the study in general: Among the donors, TCR clusters were largely specific to each donor. Whole-study results and caveats: CD4+ contracting clones were found mainly in CM and EM, and CD8+ ones in EMRA.

The TCR sequence derives from an adult woman who had mild COVID-19 (a few samples of this study predate the infection). Cell type and time point are not known. The sequenced sample consisted of PBMCs or a T cell subset sorted from them (not recorded which). This chain links TRBV5-1 with TRBJ2-7, with D tentatively TRBD1 or TRBD2 (5 bases each). The CDR3 DNA reads as TGCGCCAGCAGCGGGGGTAAGGTCTACTACGAGCAGTACTTC. Encoded protein: CASSGGKVYYEQYF.